Below, 3 T cell receptor beta chains from the same sample are listed, as sequenced in a study of cytomegalovirus exposure and HLA in healthy donors. Primers included in the PCR were 60 Vbeta and 13 Jbeta primers. Clones were read by immunoSEQ multiplex PCR, and TCRdb kept only the in-frame ones, dropping some. Here the sample spans about 160,000 clones, over 80% being singletons. The material sequenced was PBMCs. The source of these receptors is a woman between 18 and 29 years old in good health and CMV-seronegative.

This chain links TRBV6-1 with TRBJ1-4, with D unresolved. CDR1 and CDR2 from the germline V gene are MNHNS and SASEGT. Trimming removed 10 bases from V and 0 bases from J, with 9 bases in between. The CDR3 has 13 amino acids. CDR3 residues: CATTGATNEKLFF. In DNA, the CDR3 is TGTGCCACCACGGGAGCAACTAATGAAAAACTGTTTTTT.

The J gene is TRBJ2-7, the V gene TRBV6-5; perhaps TRBD2 as D (5 bases). Germline loops: CDR1 MNHEY, CDR2 SVGAGI. Trimming removed 2 bases at V and 12 bases at J, with 20 bases between. The CDR3 loop spans 14 amino acids. The CDR3 region is CASSYMASSRWVYF. The DNA for the CDR3 is TGTGCCAGCAGTTACATGGCTAGCTCTAGGTGGGTGTACTTC.

The rearrangement joins TRBV6-6 to TRBJ2-5; 7 bases agree with TRBD1. Germline V gene data show CDR1 as MNHNY and CDR2 as SVGAGI (reference sequence). This CDR3 region has 15 residues. J gave up 2 bases and V 0 bases, and 3 bases lay outside the gene matches. CDR3 protein: CASSYSGTDQETQYF. Here the CDR3 DNA reads TGTGCCAGCAGTTACTCGGGGACAGATCAAGAGACCCAGTACTTC.